Below, 26 T cell receptor beta chains from the same sample are listed, as sequenced in a study of post-analysis software for immune sequencing data. The authors incorporated unique molecular identifiers into the TCR beta cDNA libraries. One entry per CDR3 protein results from TCRdb running MiXCR on the PCR reads. The repertoire consists of under 900,000 distinct CDR3 sequences, with under 70% occurring once and the leading ten covering approximately 4.3%. General study findings and limits: Comparison of patients with controls showed five or six TRBV segments more frequent in patients, TRBV5-6, TRBV5-1 and TRBV20-1 among them.

For these receptors, no antigen is known. Specimen: blood. The source of these receptors is a girl aged 10-17 years with multiple sclerosis.

V and J are TRBV6-5 and TRBJ1-1, with 10 bases matching TRBD1. The CDR3 contains 16 residues. V dropped 5 bases and J dropped 5; count of bases not matched to a gene: 11. Germline-derived CDR1 and CDR2 are MNHEY and SVGAGI. CDR3 bases: TGTGCCAGCAGTCGTTACAAAGGGACAGGGGTTACTGAAGCTTTCTTT. Translated: CASSRYKGTGVTEAFF.

This clonotype has a handful of counts. CDR3: CASSPNRHTVPHGYTF. CDR3 DNA: TGTGCCAGCAGCCCCAACAGACATACAGTACCCCATGGCTACACCTTC. The chain is built from TRBV7-9 and TRBJ1-2; D gene ambiguous. CDR1 is SEHNR, CDR2 FQNEAQ, per germline (reference sequence). Trimming left V 5 bases short and J 6 bases short, with 22 bases between. The CDR3 loop spans 16 amino acids.

This chain joins TRBV7-9 and TRBJ2-5, with 7 bases aligning to TRBD1. The CDR3 totals 13 residues. Germline trimming cut 3 bases from V and 5 bases from J; bases unmatched to any gene: 3. Germline CDR1 reads SEHNR; CDR2 reads FQNEAQ (reference sequence). This CDR3 is CASSFSDRETQYF. CDR3 nucleotides: TGTGCCAGCAGCTTTTCGGACAGGGAGACCCAGTACTTC.

The V call is TRBV7-6, the J call TRBJ2-1; unclear D gene. This CDR3 has 15 amino acids. Trimming shortened V by 8 bases and J by 2 bases, and 16 bases separated the two germline ends. Germline CDR1 reads SGHVS; CDR2 reads FNYEAQ. The CDR3 DNA reads as TGTGCCAGCGCATTTGAATACCGCGCCTACAATGAGCAGTTCTTC. Amino acid sequence: CASAFEYRAYNEQFF.

This clonotype occurred a few times. The chain carries TRBV3-1 and TRBJ2-4, with TRBD2 matching 11 bases. The J call may be incorrect, as the DNA end agrees better with TRBJ2-7. Germline CDR1 is LGHDT and CDR2 is YNNKEL (reference sequence). The CDR3 loop spans 15 amino acids. Here the CDR3 DNA reads TGTGCCAGCAGCCACCTAGCGGGAGGAACCTACGAGCAGTACTTC. The encoded protein is CASSHLAGGTYEQYF.

This clonotype appeared a few times. This chain uses TRBV12-3 or TRBV12-4 with TRBJ1-5; D perhaps matches TRBD1 (5 bases). The CDR3 runs to 14 residues. Deletions cut 6 bases from V and 2 bases from J, with 11 bases between. The CDR3 nucleotides are TGTGCCAGCAGCCTAAGACAGCGCAATCAGCCCCAGCATTTT. It encodes CASSLRQRNQPQHF.

This sequence joins TRBV10-3 and TRBJ2-3; D may be TRBD1 (5 bases). The CDR3 covers 14 residues. Trimming removed 6 bases from V and 4 bases from J, with 14 bases in between. Germline V CDR1 and CDR2: ENHRY, SYGVKD. The CDR3 region has the DNA TGTGCCATCAGAAGCGACAGAACCGCAGATACGCAGTATTTT. Protein product: CAIRSDRTADTQYF.

The rearrangement uses TRBV6-5 and TRBJ2-1, with TRBD1 identical over 9 bases. Per the germline V gene, CDR1 is MNHEY and CDR2 is SVGAGI. V lost 6 bases to trimming and J lost 4 bases; unmatched junction nucleotides: 7. The CDR3 loop spans 15 amino acids. For the CDR3, the DNA is TGTGCCAGCAGGGCAGGACAGGGGACTTACAATGAGCAGTTCTTC. This gives the protein CASRAGQGTYNEQFF.

V is TRBV2 and J is TRBJ1-5, with TRBD1 identical over 7 bases. The V segment lost 5 bases and the J segment 6 bases; nucleotides outside the gene matches: 4. This CDR3 comprises 13 residues. CDR1 is SNHLY and CDR2 is FYNNEI in the germline V gene. The DNA of the CDR3 is TGTGCCAGCAGTAGCGACAGGGTTCAGCCCCAGCATTTT. This sequence encodes CASSSDRVQPQHF.

This chain joins TRBV5-1 and TRBJ2-1; D is unclear. V lost 4 bases and J lost 9, with 14 bases in between. This CDR3 comprises 13 residues. CDR1 SGHRS and CDR2 YFSETQ come from the germline V gene. CDR3 sequence: CASSHTRLGEQFF. The CDR3 nucleotides read TGCGCCAGCAGCCATACACGGCTAGGTGAGCAGTTCTTC.

The chain carries TRBV7-3 and TRBJ2-3, with TRBD1 matching over 9 bases. CDR3 length equals 15 residues. Looked up from germline, CDR1 is SGHTA and CDR2 is FQGTGA. The ends lost 4 bases at V and 3 bases at J; junction bases unmatched: 5. The CDR3 sequence is CASSSIGTGTDTQYF. The CDR3 DNA sequence: TGTGCCAGCAGCTCCATCGGGACAGGGACAGATACGCAGTATTTT.

This clonotype turned up a few times. This chain uses TRBV7-2 with TRBJ2-7, with D possibly TRBD2 on 5 matching bases. V was clipped by 3 bases and J by 0 bases, with 9 bases between them. CDR3 length: 14 residues. From germline, CDR1 is SGHTA and CDR2 FQGNSA. The CDR3 here is CASSFKGVSYEQYF. The CDR3 DNA sequence: TGTGCCAGCAGCTTCAAGGGAGTCTCCTACGAGCAGTACTTC.

The J gene is TRBJ2-1, the V gene TRBV6-1; possibly TRBD1 for D (6 bases). CDR1 is MNHNS and CDR2 is SASEGT in the germline V gene. This CDR3 spans 16 amino acids. V shed 5 bases and J shed 2 bases, with 16 bases lying between them. The DNA for the CDR3 is TGTGCCAGCAGTCCCCTAAAGGGACATGCCTACAATGAGCAGTTCTTC. Translation: CASSPLKGHAYNEQFF.

V usage is TRBV10-3 and J usage is TRBJ1-1; the D is unclear. V shed 6 bases and J shed 3 bases, with 11 bases lying between them. The CDR3 has 13 amino acids. CDR1 ENHRY and CDR2 SYGVKD come from the germline V gene. For the CDR3, the DNA is TGTGCCATCAGCGCCGGACCTGACACTGAAGCTTTCTTT. It yields the protein CAISAGPDTEAFF.

The chain combines TRBV7-9 with TRBJ2-1, with no clear D. CDR3 size: 15 residues. CDR1 is SEHNR and CDR2 is FQNEAQ in the germline V gene (reference sequence). Trimming cost V 2 bases and J 0 bases, with 8 bases left between them. The chain's CDR3 is CASSLIALSYNEQFF. The CDR3 bases are TGTGCCAGCAGCTTAATTGCCCTCTCCTACAATGAGCAGTTCTTC.

This chain uses TRBV7-3 with TRBJ2-1, with D possibly being TRBD2 (6 bases). Trimming pared 4 bases from V and 0 bases from J, leaving 16 bases between. CDR3 size: 17 residues. Germline assignment: CDR1 SGHTA and CDR2 FQGTGA. CDR3 in amino acids: CASSSTRDHSSYNEQFF. For the CDR3, the DNA is TGTGCCAGCAGCTCGACTAGGGACCATAGCTCCTACAATGAGCAGTTCTTC.

The J gene is TRBJ2-7, the V gene TRBV27; D remains unclear. Germline V CDR1 and CDR2: MNHEY, SMNVEV (reference sequence). CDR3 length: 15 amino acids. The V and J ends lost 4 bases and 0 bases respectively, with 13 bases between them. For the CDR3, the DNA is TGTGCCAGCAGTTCGGCGGCCTCGAGCTCCTACGAGCAGTACTTC. Its protein product is CASSSAASSSYEQYF.

The sample holds a few counts of this clonotype. The chain recombines TRBV7-9 with TRBJ2-6; D is unresolved. V lost 1 base and J lost 3, with 7 bases in between. This CDR3 is 15 amino acids long. Germline CDR1 and CDR2: SEHNR and FQNEAQ (reference sequence). The DNA of the CDR3 is TGTGCCAGCAGCTTAGGCGGTGGTGGGGCCAACGTCCTGACTTTC. This sequence encodes CASSLGGGGANVLTF.

This clonotype was seen only a few times. The chain couples TRBV7-9 to TRBJ2-1; 7 positions match TRBD1. Germline CDR1 and CDR2: SEHNR and FQNEAQ (reference sequence). CDR3 size: 14 residues. Trimming took 8 bases from V and 8 from J; bases not matched to a gene: 12. CDR3 nucleotide sequence: TGTGCCAGCTCGCGACAGGGTGAACAATATGAGCAGTTCTTC. As protein: CASSRQGEQYEQFF.

The V gene is TRBV2, the J gene TRBJ2-3; D unclear. In germline, CDR1 is SNHLY, CDR2 FYNNEI. There are 15 residues in the CDR3. V lost 0 bases to trimming and J lost 7 bases, with 14 bases between them. This chain's CDR3 is CASSEALLGLNTQYF. The CDR3 DNA is TGTGCCAGCAGTGAAGCGCTTCTGGGATTGAATACGCAGTATTTT.

The chain links TRBV18 to TRBJ2-7, with D uncertain. Germline loops: CDR1 KGHSH, CDR2 LQKENI. There are 13 residues in the CDR3. Deletions cut 2 bases from V and 5 bases from J, with 10 bases between. CDR3 amino acids: CASSPLERDEQYF. The CDR3 nucleotides read TGTGCCAGCTCACCATTGGAACGCGACGAGCAGTACTTC. Supplemented by reference TRBV18 and TRBJ2-7, the full variable domain reads NAGVMQNPRHLVRRRGQEARLRCSPMKGHSHVYWYRQLPEEGLKFMVYLQKENIIDESGMPKERFSAEFPKEGPSILRIQQVVRGDSAAYFCASSPLERDEQYFGPGTRLTVT.

This clonotype was observed a few times. The CDR3 DNA sequence: TGCAGCGCCCAGGGTGCCGGGGAGCTGTTTTTT. This gives the protein CSAQGAGELFF. The rearrangement joins TRBV29-1 to TRBJ2-2; tentative D call: TRBD1 (5 bases). Germline loops: CDR1 SQVTM, CDR2 ANQGSEA. The V gene lost 7 bases and the J gene lost 6 bases, with 9 bases spanning the gap. This CDR3 spans 11 amino acids.

The chain employs TRBV5-1 and TRBJ1-1, with 10 bases fitting TRBD1. The CDR3 has 15 amino acids. Germline V gene data show CDR1 as SGHRS and CDR2 as YFSETQ. Trimming took 4 bases from V and 1 from J; bases not matched to a gene: 4. CDR3 in DNA: TGCGCCAGCAGCCCACGGACAGGGGGGAACACTGAAGCTTTCTTT. Its protein product is CASSPRTGGNTEAFF.

The rearrangement links TRBV5-1 to TRBJ2-5, with D perhaps TRBD2 (6 bases). Trimming removed 0 bases from V and 4 bases from J, with 10 bases in between. Germline CDR1 and CDR2: SGHRS and YFSETQ. The CDR3 runs 14 residues. Here the CDR3 DNA reads TGCGCCAGCAGCTTGGTTGTCGGGGGAGAGACCCAGTACTTC. Translating gives CASSLVVGGETQYF.

This chain links TRBV12-3 or TRBV12-4 with TRBJ1-6, with 7 bases fitting TRBD1. This CDR3 has 14 residues. V shed 6 bases, J shed 10 bases, and the junction held 9 bases outside the gene matches. The chain's CDR3 is CASSSETGRSPLHF. As DNA, the CDR3 is TGTGCCAGCAGCTCCGAGACAGGGCGGTCACCCCTCCACTTT.

The rearrangement joins TRBV6-6 to TRBJ2-4; TRBD2 matches 8 bases. The CDR3 is 17 residues long. Germline trimming cut 4 bases from V and 3 bases from J; bases unmatched to any gene: 11. Per the germline V gene, CDR1 is MNHNY and CDR2 is SVGAGI (reference sequence). This CDR3 reads CASSSLPGGRSKNIQYF. The CDR3 bases are TGTGCCAGCAGTTCCTTGCCCGGCGGGAGGAGCAAAAACATTCAGTACTTC.